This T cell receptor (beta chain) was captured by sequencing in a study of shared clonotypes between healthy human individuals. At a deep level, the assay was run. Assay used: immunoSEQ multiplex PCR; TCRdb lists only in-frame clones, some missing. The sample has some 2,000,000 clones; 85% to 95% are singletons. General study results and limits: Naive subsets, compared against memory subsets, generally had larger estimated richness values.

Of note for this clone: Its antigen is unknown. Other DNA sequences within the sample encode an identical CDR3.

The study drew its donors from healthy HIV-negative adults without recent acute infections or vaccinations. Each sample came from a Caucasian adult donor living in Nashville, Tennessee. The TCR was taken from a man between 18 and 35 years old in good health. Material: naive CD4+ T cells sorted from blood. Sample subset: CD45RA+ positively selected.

This CDR3 is CASSLAGVGETQYF. CDR3 DNA sequence: TGTGCCAGCAGCTTGGCCGGGGTTGGAGAGACCCAGTACTTC. V is TRBV5-4 and J is TRBJ2-5, with D perhaps matching TRBD2 (5 bases). Germline values: CDR1 SGHNT, CDR2 YYREEE (reference sequence). V lost 0 bases to trimming and J lost 4 bases, with 10 bases between them. This CDR3 comprises 14 residues.